This T cell receptor beta chain comes out of a study of blood T cells in healthy people across ages. V lost 4 bases and J lost 9; bases outside the gene matches: 6. In germline, CDR1 is SGHRS, CDR2 YFSETQ. The CDR3 runs 13 residues. Findings and caveats of the study: Researchers deemed the diversity estimates from one million T cells underestimates. CMV infection status of these donors was not known.

Next came a second PCR, run for about 6 to 12 cycles, which used a sample-barcoded 5' primer along with a J-beta primer mix. All cDNA molecules were each tagged by a template-switch adaptor with 12 random nucleotides. MiXCR was run by TCRdb on the 5' RACE reads, yielding one entry per CDR3 protein. In the table there are roughly 640,000 distinct CDR3 sequences, under 30% of which are singletons. As to this clonotype: What it binds is not known.

Specimen: blood. The receptor was isolated from an elderly woman in good health. This chain connects TRBV5-1 to TRBJ1-1; 10 bases align to TRBD1. CDR3 DNA sequence: TGCGCCAGCAGCAACGACAGGGGGCAGAAAGCTTTCTTT. Protein: CASSNDRGQKAFF.